This T cell receptor beta chain comes out of a study of blood T cell repertoires in COVID-19. On the study more broadly: From the United States, Italy and Spain came samples of acute and convalescent COVID-19.

The CDR3 is 15 amino acids. V lost 4 bases and J lost 6; bases outside the gene matches: 9. Looked up from germline, CDR1 is SGHRS and CDR2 is YFSETQ. Original handling: Using reference gene primer amplification, nucleated cell counts were estimated. Here immunoSEQ multiplex PCR was the method, and the copy in TCRdb shows in-frame clones only, minus some. That table is the source of V, J and clone size, and D and trimming were worked out from the DNA. The data hold around 300,000 clones, with approximately 90% observed a single time. Followed longitudinally, the Seattle patients had been enrolled during active infection.

The sequence derives from a woman in her twenties or thirties with COVID-19, enrolled during active disease. The J gene is TRBJ2-1, the V gene TRBV5-1, with 8 bases fitting TRBD2. Sequenced sample: peripheral blood. The CDR3 protein is CASSVLTGTSNEQFF. CDR3 DNA sequence: TGCGCCAGCAGCGTACTAACAGGGACTAGCAATGAGCAGTTCTTC.